This is a list of T cell receptor beta chains from one sample in a study of T cell repertoires in cytomegalovirus infection. In TCRdb, the reads were re-called with MiXCR into one record per CDR3 protein. This sample has under 850,000 distinct CDR3 sequences, with less than 40% found just once. The sequencing sample was made of PBMCs. These receptors originate from a human donor in good health (CMV status not recorded). Some clones in this sample may be carry-over from other donors' samples. The CDR3 runs from the conserved cysteine through the conserved F or W. A D gene is named only where the DNA matches it firmly. Clone size is shown for a subset of rows, as once, few, many or a class of expanded clone.

CASSSYFYTEAFF,TGTGCCAGCAGTTCCTATTTCTACACTGAAGCTTTCTTT,TRBV28,NA,TRBJ1-1,NA
CASSQDIGYSYEQYF,TGTGCCAGCAGCCAAGATATAGGGTACTCCTACGAGCAGTACTTC,TRBV4-2,NA,TRBJ2-7,few
CASSPREIRLNTEAFF,TGTGCCAGCAGCCCCCGGGAGATCCGCCTGAACACTGAAGCTTTCTTT,TRBV4-1,NA,TRBJ1-1,few
CASSSSGVGLWSQPQHF,TGTGCCAGTAGTTCGAGCGGTGTCGGGTTATGGAGTCAGCCCCAGCATTTT,TRBV19,NA,TRBJ1-5,NA
CASSLTKQFF,TGTGCCAGCAGCCTAACTAAGCAGTTCTTC,TRBV7-6,NA,TRBJ2-1,NA
CASSFGDRGRIGYGYTF,TGTGCCAGCAGCTTTGGAGACAGGGGCCGGATTGGCTATGGCTACACCTTC,TRBV11-2,TRBD1,TRBJ1-2,NA
CASSHRDRAGYTF,TGCGCCAGCAGCCACCGGGACAGGGCGGGCTACACCTTC,TRBV4-1,TRBD1,TRBJ1-2,NA
CASSAGGPSGNQPQHF,TGTGCCAGCAGTGCCGGGGGGCCGTCCGGCAATCAGCCCCAGCATTTT,TRBV28,NA,TRBJ1-5,NA
CASSYLVGVNNEQFF,TGCGCCAGCAGCTACCTCGTGGGAGTGAACAATGAGCAGTTCTTC,TRBV5-1,NA,TRBJ2-1,NA
CASSWGTREVSEQFF,TGTGCCAGCAGTTGGGGGACTAGGGAGGTTAGTGAGCAGTTCTTC,TRBV28,TRBD2,TRBJ2-1,NA
CSAEKGQAPGETQYF,TGCAGTGCTGAGAAAGGACAGGCCCCAGGGGAGACCCAGTACTTC,TRBV20-1,TRBD1,TRBJ2-5,NA
CASSIGTGRNTEAFF,TGTGCCAGTAGTATTGGGACAGGGCGAAACACTGAAGCTTTCTTT,TRBV19,TRBD1,TRBJ1-1,NA
CASSYGLQGNQPQHF,TGTGCCAGCAGTTACGGGCTGCAGGGAAATCAGCCCCAGCATTTT,TRBV6-6,NA,TRBJ1-5,few
CASRLQSGTYNEQFF,TGTGCCAGCAGACTTCAGTCCGGAACCTACAATGAGCAGTTCTTC,TRBV5-4,NA,TRBJ2-1,few
CASSRPGLAGSEQFF,TGTGCCAGTAGTCGACCGGGACTAGCGGGGAGCGAGCAGTTCTTC,TRBV19,TRBD2,TRBJ2-1,NA
CASSLGLLNTEAFF,TGTGCCAGCAGTTTGGGACTGTTGAACACTGAAGCTTTCTTT,TRBV12-3/TRBV12-4,NA,TRBJ1-1,many
CASSSRSSLSYEQYF,TGTGCCAGCAGCTCCAGGTCCTCTCTCTCCTACGAGCAGTACTTC,TRBV12-3/TRBV12-4,NA,TRBJ2-7,few
CASSLDHRVVETQYF,TGTGCCAGCAGTTTAGACCACAGGGTGGTAGAGACCCAGTACTTC,TRBV28,NA,TRBJ2-5,NA
CAGALAGGRYEQYF,TGTGCCGGAGCTCTAGCGGGGGGACGGTACGAGCAGTACTTC,TRBV2,TRBD2,TRBJ2-7,few
CASSLDGTQETQYF,TGTGCCAGCAGCTTAGATGGAACTCAAGAGACCCAGTACTTC,TRBV11-3,NA,TRBJ2-5,NA
CASSLDSPGQGHDTF,TGTGCCAGCAGCTTAGACAGTCCGGGACAGGGGCATGACACCTTC,TRBV5-6,TRBD1,TRBJ1-2,NA
CSARESDQETQYF,TGCAGTGCTAGAGAAAGCGATCAAGAGACCCAGTACTTC,TRBV20-1,NA,TRBJ2-5,NA
CSARAGGGTGGSPLHF,TGCAGTGCTAGAGCGGGTGGAGGGACAGGGGGATCACCCCTCCACTTT,TRBV20-1,TRBD1,TRBJ1-6,NA
CASSLPTEEQFF,TGTGCCAGCAGCTTACCTACGGAGGAGCAGTTCTTC,TRBV7-8,NA,TRBJ2-1,NA
CASSLAWGATGELFF,TGTGCCAGCAGCTTAGCGTGGGGGGCGACCGGGGAGCTGTTTTTT,TRBV7-6,NA,TRBJ2-2,NA
CASSLIAGGNYNEQFF,TGTGCCAGCAGTTTAATAGCGGGAGGGAATTACAATGAGCAGTTCTTC,TRBV12-3/TRBV12-4,TRBD2,TRBJ2-1,many
CDSSLKVVNTGELFF,TGTGACAGCTCCCTCAAGGTGGTGAACACCGGGGAGCTTTTTTTT,TRBV7-2,NA,TRBJ2-2,NA
CASSLGGGSDTQYF,TGTGCCAGCAGTTTAGGCGGGGGGTCAGATACGCAGTATTTT,TRBV12-3/TRBV12-4,TRBD2,TRBJ2-3,few
CATSTARTASYEQYF,TGTGCCACCAGCACAGCCCGGACCGCATCCTACGAGCAGTACTTC,TRBV15,NA,TRBJ2-7,NA
CASSPTSGSGETQYF,TGTGCCAGCAGCCCGACTAGCGGGAGTGGGGAGACCCAGTACTTC,TRBV7-2,TRBD2,TRBJ2-5,few
CASREFGETQYF,TGTGCCAGCAGGGAATTTGGGGAGACCCAGTACTTC,TRBV2,NA,TRBJ2-5,NA
CASSLRQGPIYEQYF,TGCGCCAGCAGCCTACGACAGGGACCCATCTACGAGCAGTACTTC,TRBV5-1,TRBD1,TRBJ2-7,NA
CASTGGGSYEQYF,TGTGCCAGCACGGGAGGGGGGAGCTACGAGCAGTACTTC,TRBV12-3/TRBV12-4,TRBD2,TRBJ2-7,NA
CASSFAQPTGDDEQYF,TGTGCCAGCAGCTTCGCCCAACCGACAGGGGATGACGAGCAGTACTTC,TRBV6-1,TRBD1,TRBJ2-7,NA
CSVRRLAGNNEQFF,TGCAGCGTTCGAAGACTAGCGGGCAACAATGAGCAGTTCTTC,TRBV29-1,TRBD2,TRBJ2-1,few
CASSLGHHNQPQHF,TGTGCCAGCAGTTTGGGGCACCATAATCAGCCCCAGCATTTT,TRBV28,NA,TRBJ1-5,NA
CASSMAGVNEQFF,TGTGCCAGTAGTATGGCGGGGGTCAATGAGCAGTTCTTC,TRBV19,TRBD2,TRBJ2-1,few
CASKQGVGWEKLFF,TGTGCCAGCAAACAGGGGGTCGGGTGGGAAAAACTGTTTTTT,TRBV6-1,TRBD1,TRBJ1-4,many
CASSNRDSPESGKLFF,TGTGCCAGCAGCAACCGGGACTCCCCGGAGTCTGGAAAACTGTTTTTT,TRBV12-3/TRBV12-4,NA,TRBJ1-4,few
CASSSFSGGYEKLFF,TGTGCCAGTAGTTCCTTTTCGGGTGGTTATGAAAAACTGTTTTTT,TRBV19,NA,TRBJ1-4,NA
CASSLFAPDTQYF,TGTGCCAGCAGCTTATTCGCCCCAGATACGCAGTATTTT,TRBV7-8,NA,TRBJ2-3,few
CASSSNRGQNSPLHF,TGTGCCAGCAGTTCCAACCGGGGACAAAATTCACCCCTCCACTTT,TRBV12-3/TRBV12-4,NA,TRBJ1-6,few
CASSARDGAVRELFF,TGTGCCAGCAGCGCCCGGGACGGGGCGGTCCGGGAGCTGTTTTTT,TRBV5-3,NA,TRBJ2-2,NA
CASSQLTACYNEQFF,TGTGCCAGCAGCCAACTCACGGCTTGCTACAATGAGCAGTTCTTC,TRBV7-2,NA,TRBJ2-1,NA
CSVEVGLANTGELFF,TGCAGCGTTGAGGTCGGACTAGCGAACACCGGGGAGCTGTTTTTT,TRBV29-1,TRBD2,TRBJ2-2,NA
CASSAYGRETPNYGYTF,TGTGCCAGCAGTGCCTACGGACGGGAGACACCCAACTATGGCTACACCTTC,TRBV25-1,NA,TRBJ1-2,NA
CASSLNLAGTSADTQYF,TGTGCCAGCAGCTTAAACTTAGCCGGGACTAGCGCAGATACGCAGTATTTT,TRBV28,TRBD2,TRBJ2-3,few
CASSLVRGLADVTYNEQFF,TGTGCCAGCAGCTTAGTGCGGGGACTAGCGGATGTTACCTACAATGAGCAGTTCTTC,TRBV7-9,TRBD2,TRBJ2-1,NA
CASSLSHSYEQYF,TGTGCCAGCAGCTTGTCTCACTCCTACGAGCAGTACTTC,TRBV7-2,NA,TRBJ2-7,many
CASSFRQGAAGANVLTF,TGTGCCAGCAGCTTCCGACAGGGGGCTGCTGGGGCCAACGTCCTGACTTTC,TRBV7-2,TRBD1,TRBJ2-6,NA
CASSSQIGGFTDTQYF,TGTGCCAGCAGTTCACAGATTGGGGGATTCACAGATACGCAGTATTTT,TRBV27,NA,TRBJ2-3,many
CASLPSGTQETQYF,TGTGCCAGCCTCCCCTCAGGGACCCAAGAGACCCAGTACTTC,TRBV28,NA,TRBJ2-5,NA
CASSPRRGAPAYSPLHF,TGTGCCAGCAGCCCCCGCCGGGGCGCGCCAGCCTATTCACCCCTCCACTTT,TRBV7-2,NA,TRBJ1-6,many
CASSLSPAIRHEQYF,TGTGCCAGCAGCCTGTCCCCTGCGATCCGCCACGAGCAGTACTTC,TRBV7-2,NA,TRBJ2-7,NA